Listed below are T cell receptor beta chains from one sample, sequenced in a study of shared clonotypes between healthy human individuals. Using immunoSEQ multiplex PCR, the repertoire was profiled, and TCRdb retains in-frame clones only, with some absent. The table has 2 million to 2.5 million clones, 80% to 95% seen once. The sample taken for sequencing was naive CD4+ T cells from PBMCs. The source is a man aged 18 to 29 in good health. Some clones in this sample may be carry-over from other donors' samples. Both conserved end residues are part of each CDR3. The D gene is left open where the match is weak. The size of a clone is reported for some rows only, either as once, few or many, or as a class for expanded clones.

V	J	size	D	DNA	CDR3
TRBV5-5	TRBJ1-2	-	TRBD1	TGTGCCAGCAGCGCCGGGACAGGGGCTAACTATGGCTACACCTTC	CASSAGTGANYGYTF
TRBV29-1	TRBJ2-3	once	-	TGCAGCGTTGGTGACAGTCAGATAGATACGCAGTATTTT	CSVGDSQIDTQYF
TRBV7-8	TRBJ1-1	-	-	TGTGCCAGCAGCTTAGGGGGGACGGGGTGGGGCACTGAAGCTTTCTTT	CASSLGGTGWGTEAFF
TRBV7-9	TRBJ2-1	-	-	TGTGCCAGCAGCTTAGCGGCGGGACGCAATGAGCAGTTCTTC	CASSLAAGRNEQFF
TRBV5-6	TRBJ1-2	once	-	TGTGCCAGCGGAGCCCAGGAAAACTATGGCTACACCTTC	CASGAQENYGYTF
TRBV5-8	TRBJ2-5	-	TRBD2	TGTGCCAGCAGCCGCGTAGCGGGAAAGTACCAAGAGACCCAGTACTTC	CASSRVAGKYQETQYF
TRBV28	TRBJ1-1	-	-	TGTGCCAGTGGGTTCGGGGGACTTGGGGACACTGAAGCTTTCTTT	CASGFGGLGDTEAFF
TRBV4-3	TRBJ1-4	-	-	TGCGCCAGCAGCCAAGGGGGAGGAAATGAAAAACTGTTTTTT	CASSQGGGNEKLFF
TRBV6-1	TRBJ2-7	once	TRBD2	TGTGCCAGCAAGGACCTCCAAGCGGGAGTTTACGAGCAGTACTTC	CASKDLQAGVYEQYF
TRBV28	TRBJ1-1	once	TRBD1	TGTGCCAGCAGTTTTCCCCCACAGGGGACTGAAGCTTTCTTT	CASSFPPQGTEAFF
TRBV2	TRBJ2-2	-	TRBD1	TGTGCCAGCAGCGACGACAGGGGAAAGGGCACCGGGGAGCTGTTTTTT	CASSDDRGKGTGELFF
TRBV11-2	TRBJ2-7	-	TRBD1	TGTGCCAGCAGCCCGGGGACAGTTTCCTACGAGCAGTACTTC	CASSPGTVSYEQYF
TRBV2	TRBJ2-3	-	-	TGTGCCAGCACCTCAACCGGGACCCATCGGGATACGCAGTATTTT	CASTSTGTHRDTQYF
TRBV9	TRBJ1-4	-	TRBD1	TGTGCCAGCAGCCCAAGGGACAGCTATAATGAAAAACTGTTTTTT	CASSPRDSYNEKLFF
TRBV7-3	TRBJ2-2	-	-	TGTGCCAGCAGCCCGACCGGGACTTACACCGGGGAGCTGTTTTTT	CASSPTGTYTGELFF
TRBV2	TRBJ2-1	-	-	TGTGCCAGCAAAGGGGGCGGGAGCATCCACAATGAGCAGTTCTTC	CASKGGGSIHNEQFF
TRBV10-3	TRBJ1-1	-	-	TGTGCCATCAGTGCAACAGGGAACACTGAAGCTTTCTTT	CAISATGNTEAFF
TRBV4-3	TRBJ2-5	-	-	TGCGCCAGCAGCCAAGATCCCCTTCGAGGGGGAGTGGGGTCCACACAGACCCAGTACTTC	CASSQDPLRGGVGSTQTQYF
TRBV2	TRBJ1-1	-	-	TGTGCCAGCAGTGGGCAGGGCGTTGGCACTGAAGCTTTCTTT	CASSGQGVGTEAFF
TRBV27	TRBJ1-2	-	-	TGTGCCAGCAGTTTACGGGTCCGGGGGAGGGCCGCGAACTATGGCTACACCTTC	CASSLRVRGRAANYGYTF
TRBV28	TRBJ1-2	-	-	TGTGCCAGCAGTTCGCCCCAGACAGGTTTAAAAGGCTACACCTTC	CASSSPQTGLKGYTF
TRBV5-4	TRBJ2-7	-	-	TGTGCCAGCAGCTTGGTAACAGGACGGGGGAATGAGCAGTACTTC	CASSLVTGRGNEQYF
TRBV4-1	TRBJ1-5	-	TRBD1	TGCGCCAGCAGCCAAGATCCCAGACAGGGGCGAGGCAATCAGCCCCAGCATTTT	CASSQDPRQGRGNQPQHF
TRBV4-3	TRBJ2-7	-	TRBD2	TGCGCCAGCAGCCAAGATCCCAGCGGGAGTAATTACGAGCAGTACTTC	CASSQDPSGSNYEQYF
TRBV7-2	TRBJ2-5	-	-	TGTGCCAGCAGCTTTAGGTTGCTCCGCGGGGAGACCCAGTACTTC	CASSFRLLRGETQYF
TRBV19	TRBJ2-5	-	-	TGTGCCAGTAGTATAGGCGGGACGCAAGAGACCCAGTACTTC	CASSIGGTQETQYF
TRBV19	TRBJ2-1	-	TRBD1	TGTGCCAGTACCCCAAGGGGACAGCAAACCTACAATGAGCAGTTCTTC	CASTPRGQQTYNEQFF
TRBV5-6	TRBJ2-7	-	-	TGTGCCAGCAGCCCGGGCCCCTTATCCACCTACGAGCAGTACTTC	CASSPGPLSTYEQYF
TRBV20-1	TRBJ2-1	-	-	TGCAGTTTCGGACTGCAGGTTGAGCAGTTCTTC	CSFGLQVEQFF
TRBV5-4	TRBJ2-3	-	-	TGTGCCAGCAGCCGGCAAACAAGACGTACAGATACGCAGTATTTT	CASSRQTRRTDTQYF
TRBV14	TRBJ1-2	-	TRBD1	TGTGCCAGCAGCCAACGGACAGGGCCCTATGGCTACACCTTC	CASSQRTGPYGYTF